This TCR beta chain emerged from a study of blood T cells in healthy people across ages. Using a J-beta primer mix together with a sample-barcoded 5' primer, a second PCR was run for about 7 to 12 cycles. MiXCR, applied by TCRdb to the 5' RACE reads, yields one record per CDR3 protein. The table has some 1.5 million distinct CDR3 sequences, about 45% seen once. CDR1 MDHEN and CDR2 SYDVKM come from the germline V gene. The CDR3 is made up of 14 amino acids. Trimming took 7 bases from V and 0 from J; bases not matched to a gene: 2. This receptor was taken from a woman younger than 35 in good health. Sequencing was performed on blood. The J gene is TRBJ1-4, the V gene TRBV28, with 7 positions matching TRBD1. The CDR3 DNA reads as TGTGCCAGCAAGACAGGGTCAACTAATGAAAAACTGTTTTTT. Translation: CASKTGSTNEKLFF.